One sample yielded the 20 T cell receptor beta chains listed below, sequenced in a study of radiation and T cells in renal cell carcinoma. As for time point: baseline pretreatment blood. Noted treatment: 15 Gy SBRT to primary tumor, nephrectomy 4 weeks later. TCRdb's table, derived via immunoSEQ multiplex PCR, lists solely in-frame clones and lacks some. The table has approximately 100,000 clones, 80% to 90% seen once. The specimen was blood, collected from a patient whose treatment included radiotherapy and nephrectomy. Every receptor here comes from a man aged 45-65 years with renal cell carcinoma.

The chain joins TRBV30 to TRBJ2-1; 11 bases are shared with TRBD2. Germline V gene data show CDR1 as GTSNPN and CDR2 as SVGIG (reference sequence). After removal of 7 bases from V and 7 bases from J, the junction contained 9 bases not matched to a gene. The CDR3 consists of 14 residues. The CDR3 loop reads CASNSGGGWNEQFF. DNA of the CDR3: TGTGCCTCAAATAGCGGGGGGGGATGGAATGAGCAGTTCTTC.

This clone was detected only once. The chain is built from TRBV4-1 and TRBJ2-5, with TRBD1 as a possible D gene (6 bases). Germline CDR1 MGHRA, CDR2 YSYEKL. Trimming removed 0 bases from V and 7 bases from J, with 15 bases in between. The CDR3 spans 15 residues. This CDR3 reads CASSQDIGIRGTQYF. The DNA for the CDR3 is TGCGCCAGCAGCCAAGATATAGGAATCAGGGGGACCCAGTACTTC.

This CDR3 is CASSKGQGAGELFF. In nucleotides, the CDR3 is TGTGCCAGCAGCAAAGGGCAAGGAGCCGGGGAGCTGTTTTTT. This chain links TRBV21-1 with TRBJ2-2; no DNA check was done on the table's D call, TRBD2. TRBV21-1 is noted as a pseudogene. This CDR3 is built from 14 residues.

This clone was observed a handful of times. The CDR3 nucleotides read TGTGCCAGTAGTTACAGGGGCGGGAACACTGAAGCTTTCTTT. Amino acids: CASSYRGGNTEAFF. The chain employs TRBV19 and TRBJ1-1; 7 bases agree with TRBD1. V lost 5 bases to trimming and J lost 1 base; unmatched junction nucleotides: 4. CDR3 size: 14 residues. CDR1 and CDR2 (germline): LNHDA, SQIVND (reference sequence).

The V gene is TRBV27, the J gene TRBJ2-2; the D is unclear. V was shortened by 6 bases and J by 7 bases, with 9 bases between the two germline ends. The CDR3 spans 12 residues. CDR1 is MNHEY and CDR2 is SMNVEV in the germline V gene (reference sequence). The chain's CDR3 is CASRTANGELFF. CDR3 nucleotides: TGTGCCAGCAGAACTGCCAACGGGGAGCTGTTTTTT.

This chain joins TRBV18 and TRBJ2-5; tentative D call: TRBD1 (6 bases). Germline CDR1 KGHSH, CDR2 LQKENI. CDR3 size: 13 residues. V lost 5 bases and J lost 2, with 9 bases in between. This chain's CDR3 is CASSSDRQETQYF. The CDR3 DNA follows: TGTGCCAGCTCATCCGACAGGCAAGAGACCCAGTACTTC.

V gene TRBV5-1 combines with J gene TRBJ2-5, with TRBD1 identical over 9 bases. The CDR3 is made up of 16 amino acids. V lost 4 bases, J lost 2 bases, and 9 bases stayed unmatched. The V gene's germline CDR1 is SGHRS and CDR2 YFSETQ. CDR3 in DNA: TGCGCCAGCAGCCCGCTAGGGGGACAGGGTCAAGAGACCCAGTACTTC. Residues: CASSPLGGQGQETQYF. The full variable domain, rest sourced from reference TRBV5-1 and TRBJ2-5, is KAGVTQTPRYLIKTRGQQVTLSCSPISGHRSVSWYQQTPGQGLQFLFEYFSETQRNKGNFPGRFSGRQFSNSRSEMNVSTLELGDSALYLCASSPLGGQGQETQYFGPGTRLLVL.

The rearrangement joins TRBV7-2 to TRBJ2-3, with unresolved D. Trimming removed 5 bases at V and 6 bases at J, with 9 bases between. The CDR3 has 12 amino acids. Germline values: CDR1 SGHTA, CDR2 FQGNSA. The CDR3: CASSRRTDTQYF. The CDR3 region has the DNA TGTGCCAGCAGCCGCCGTACTGATACGCAGTATTTT.

The V and J genes are TRBV5-1 and TRBJ2-7, with 10 positions matching TRBD2. The germline V gene has CDR1 SGHRS and CDR2 YFSETQ. The CDR3 has 14 residues. After removal of 3 bases from V and 5 bases from J, the junction contained 5 bases not matched to a gene. The CDR3 loop is CASSYGLAENEQYF. The DNA for the CDR3 is TGCGCCAGCAGCTACGGACTAGCGGAAAACGAGCAGTACTTC.

The chain combines TRBV9 with TRBJ2-3; TRBD2 aligns across 7 bases. J gave up 1 base and V 0 bases, and 2 bases lay outside the gene matches. The length of the CDR3 is 15 residues. The germline V gene encodes CDR1 SGDLS and CDR2 YYNGEE. CDR3: CASSVAAGGTDTQYF. CDR3 DNA sequence: TGTGCCAGCAGCGTAGCTGCGGGGGGCACAGATACGCAGTATTTT.

There are many counts of this clone. The rearrangement joins TRBV6-5 to TRBJ2-1; D perhaps matches TRBD2 (6 bases). Germline-derived CDR1 and CDR2 are MNHEY and SVGAGI. V was shortened by 2 bases and J by 0 bases, with 8 bases between the two germline ends. This CDR3 has 15 residues. DNA of the CDR3: TGTGCCAGCAGTTACGAGGGAGGCTCCTACAATGAGCAGTTCTTC. The encoded protein is CASSYEGGSYNEQFF.

This chain joins TRBV7-2 and TRBJ2-5, with unresolved D. The V gene lost 5 bases and the J gene lost 0 bases, with 10 bases spanning the gap. CDR3 length: 14 residues. The V gene's germline CDR1 is SGHTA and CDR2 FQGNSA. CDR3 nucleotides: TGTGCCAGCAGCCCGACGACATACCAAGAGACCCAGTACTTC. Its protein is CASSPTTYQETQYF.

The genes are TRBV2 and TRBJ2-3, with 10 bases matching TRBD2. The CDR3 runs to 14 residues. V gave up 6 bases and J gave up 5 bases; unmatched junction bases: 5. Per the germline V gene, CDR1 is SNHLY and CDR2 is FYNNEI. CDR3 DNA sequence: TGTGCCAGCAGAAGCGGGGGGGCCTTAGATACGCAGTATTTT. This codes for CASRSGGALDTQYF. Variable domain in full (rest from reference TRBV2 and TRBJ2-3): EPEVTQTPSHQVTQMGQEVILRCVPISNHLYFYWYRQILGQKVEFLVSFYNNEISEKSEIFDDQFSVERPDGSNFTLKIRSTKLEDSAMYFCASRSGGALDTQYFGPGTRLTVL.

The chain carries TRBV6-1 and TRBJ2-7; 7 bases fit TRBD1. The CDR3 consists of 15 residues. Trimming removed 2 bases from V and 0 bases from J; junction bases left unmatched: 4. Germline loops: CDR1 MNHNS, CDR2 SASEGT. The CDR3 DNA reads as TGTGCCAGCAGTGAATGGGACAGCACCTCCTACGAGCAGTACTTC. Translating gives CASSEWDSTSYEQYF.

V is TRBV7-2 and J is TRBJ2-4, with TRBD2 identical over 10 bases. Germline V gene lookup returns CDR1 SGHTA and CDR2 FQGNSA. J gave up 1 base and V 4 bases, and 7 bases lay outside the gene matches. This CDR3 has 17 amino acids. For the CDR3, the DNA is TGTGCCAGCAGCTCTTTCATAGCGGGGGGCGCCAAAAACATTCAGTACTTC. Translated: CASSSFIAGGAKNIQYF.

The rearrangement uses TRBV28 and TRBJ2-7, with D maybe TRBD1 (8 bases). The CDR3 is 13 amino acids. V lost 6 bases to trimming and J lost 5 bases, with 14 bases between them. Germline V gene sequence: CDR1 MDHEN, CDR2 SYDVKM. Written as DNA, the CDR3 is TGTGCCAGCAGGTACACAGGGGGGGACGAGCAGTACTTC. Amino acids: CASRYTGGDEQYF.

The V gene is TRBV27, the J gene TRBJ2-2; D perhaps matches TRBD1 (5 bases). Germline values: CDR1 MNHEY, CDR2 SMNVEV (reference sequence). The V end lost 3 bases, the J end lost 6 bases, and 17 bases lay between the germline ends. The CDR3 contains 16 residues. The CDR3: CASSFIQGSSAGELFF. DNA for the CDR3: TGTGCCAGCAGTTTCATCCAGGGAAGTTCGGCCGGGGAGCTGTTTTTT.

DNA for the CDR3: TGTGCCAGCAGTGACAGGGGAGACTCTGGAAACACCATATATTTT. It specifies CASSDRGDSGNTIYF. The chain links TRBV6-1 to TRBJ1-3, with D maybe TRBD1 (6 bases). The ends were cut back, 3 bases at V and 0 bases at J, with 9 bases in the middle. The CDR3 contains 15 residues. CDR1 is MNHNS and CDR2 is SASEGT in the germline V gene.

The chain uses TRBV7-9 and TRBJ1-4; D is ambiguous. The germline CDR1 and CDR2 sequences are SEHNR and FQNEAQ (reference sequence). V shed 5 bases and J shed 4 bases, with 8 bases lying between them. CDR3 length equals 13 residues. The CDR3 protein is CASSTTVNEKLFF. CDR3 nucleotide sequence: TGTGCCAGCAGCACAACAGTTAATGAAAAACTGTTTTTT. Together with reference TRBV7-9 and TRBJ1-4, the CDR3 gives the full variable domain: DTGVSQNPRHKITKRGQNVTFRCDPISEHNRLYWYRQTLGQGPEFLTYFQNEAQLEKSRLLSDRFSAERPKGSFSTLEIQRTEQGDSAMYLCASSTTVNEKLFFGSGTQLSVL.

This chain links TRBV18 with TRBJ1-1; TRBD1 matches at 8 bases. Germline CDR1 is KGHSH and CDR2 is LQKENI. The CDR3 runs to 16 residues. Trimming cost V 3 bases and J 3 bases; bases outside gene matches: 9. The CDR3, as DNA: TGTGCCAGCTCACCCGGACAGGGAGTACTAGACACTGAAGCTTTCTTT. Its protein is CASSPGQGVLDTEAFF. Filled out from reference TRBV18 and TRBJ1-1, the complete variable domain reads NAGVMQNPRHLVRRRGQEARLRCSPMKGHSHVYWYRQLPEEGLKFMVYLQKENIIDESGMPKERFSAEFPKEGPSILRIQQVVRGDSAAYFCASSPGQGVLDTEAFFGQGTRLTVV.